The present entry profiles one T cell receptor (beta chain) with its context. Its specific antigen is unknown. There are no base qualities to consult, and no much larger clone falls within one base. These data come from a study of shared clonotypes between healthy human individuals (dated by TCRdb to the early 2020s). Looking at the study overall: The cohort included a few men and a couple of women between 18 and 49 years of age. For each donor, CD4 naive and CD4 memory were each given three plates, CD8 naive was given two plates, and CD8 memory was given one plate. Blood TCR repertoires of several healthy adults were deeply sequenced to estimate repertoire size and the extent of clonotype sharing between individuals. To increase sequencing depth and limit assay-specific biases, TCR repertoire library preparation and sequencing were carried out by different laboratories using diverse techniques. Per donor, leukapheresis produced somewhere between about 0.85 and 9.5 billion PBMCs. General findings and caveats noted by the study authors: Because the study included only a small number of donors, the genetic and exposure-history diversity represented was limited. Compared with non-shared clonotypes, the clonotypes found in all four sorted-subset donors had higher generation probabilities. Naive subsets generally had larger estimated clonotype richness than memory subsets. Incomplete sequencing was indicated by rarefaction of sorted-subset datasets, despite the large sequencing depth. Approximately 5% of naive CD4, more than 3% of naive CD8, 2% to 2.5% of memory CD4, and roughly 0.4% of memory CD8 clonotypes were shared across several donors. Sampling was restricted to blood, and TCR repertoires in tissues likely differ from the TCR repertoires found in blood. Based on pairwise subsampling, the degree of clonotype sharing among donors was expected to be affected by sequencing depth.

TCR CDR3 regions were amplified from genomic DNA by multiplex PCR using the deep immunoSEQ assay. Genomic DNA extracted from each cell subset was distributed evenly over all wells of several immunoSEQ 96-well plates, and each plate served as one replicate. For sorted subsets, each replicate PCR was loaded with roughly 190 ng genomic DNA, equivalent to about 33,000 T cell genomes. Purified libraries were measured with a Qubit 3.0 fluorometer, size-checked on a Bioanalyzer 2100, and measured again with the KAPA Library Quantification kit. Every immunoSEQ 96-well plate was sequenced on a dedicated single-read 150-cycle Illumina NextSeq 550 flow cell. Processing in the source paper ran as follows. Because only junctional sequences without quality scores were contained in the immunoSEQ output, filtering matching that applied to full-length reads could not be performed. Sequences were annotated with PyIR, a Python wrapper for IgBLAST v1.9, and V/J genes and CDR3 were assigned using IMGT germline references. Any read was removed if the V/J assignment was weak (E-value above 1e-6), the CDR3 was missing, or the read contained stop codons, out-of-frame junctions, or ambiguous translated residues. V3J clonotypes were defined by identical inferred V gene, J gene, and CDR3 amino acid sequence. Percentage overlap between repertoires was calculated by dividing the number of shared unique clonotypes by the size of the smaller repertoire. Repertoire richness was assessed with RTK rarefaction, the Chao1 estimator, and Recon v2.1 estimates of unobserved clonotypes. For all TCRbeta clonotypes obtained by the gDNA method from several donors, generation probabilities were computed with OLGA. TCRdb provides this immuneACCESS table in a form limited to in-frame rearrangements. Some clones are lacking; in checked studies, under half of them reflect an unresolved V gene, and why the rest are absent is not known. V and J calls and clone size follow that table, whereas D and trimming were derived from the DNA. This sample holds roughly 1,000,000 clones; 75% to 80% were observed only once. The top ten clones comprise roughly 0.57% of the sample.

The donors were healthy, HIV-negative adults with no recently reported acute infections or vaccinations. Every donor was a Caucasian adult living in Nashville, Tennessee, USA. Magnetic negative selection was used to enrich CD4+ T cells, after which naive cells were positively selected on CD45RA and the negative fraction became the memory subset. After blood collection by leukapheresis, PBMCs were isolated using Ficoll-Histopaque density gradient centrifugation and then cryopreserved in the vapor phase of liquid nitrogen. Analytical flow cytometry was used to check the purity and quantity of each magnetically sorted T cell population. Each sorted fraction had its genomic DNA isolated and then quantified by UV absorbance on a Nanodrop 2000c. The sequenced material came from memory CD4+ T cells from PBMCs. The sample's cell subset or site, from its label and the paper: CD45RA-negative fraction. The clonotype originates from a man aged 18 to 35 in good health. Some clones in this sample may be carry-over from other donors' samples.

The CDR3 sequence is CASSEEGSGSGNTIYF. The nucleotide sequence reads TGTGCCAGCAGTGAAGAGGGCTCAGGCTCTGGAAACACCATATATTTT. The chain is assembled from TRBV6-1 and TRBJ1-3, with the D gene not clear enough to name. V and J are truncated by 1 base and 0 bases respectively, leaving an intervening sequence of 10 bases. Via the germline V gene, CDR1 is MNHNS and CDR2 SASEGT. The cysteine opens and the phenylalanine closes a CDR3 of 16 amino acids. Solely the CDR3 DNA is kept, with 48 bases framed from the first base.